These 5 T cell receptor beta chains share one sample of origin, sequenced in a study of control samples from healthy donors and cancer patients. Data came from immunoSEQ multiplex PCR; TCRdb stores just in-frame clones and leaves some out. The table has some 190,000 clones, roughly nine tenths seen once. The sample was blood. Every receptor here comes from a man in his thirties or forties in good health.

The V and J genes are TRBV6-5 and TRBJ2-3; D gene uncertain. Germline V gene data show CDR1 as MNHEY and CDR2 as SVGAGI. V was cut by 0 bases and J by 2 bases, with 9 bases left in between. This CDR3 comprises 15 residues. CDR3 protein: CASSYSQAVTDTQYF. The CDR3 nucleotides read TGTGCCAGCAGTTACTCGCAGGCAGTCACAGATACGCAGTATTTT.

The chain is built from TRBV6-5 and TRBJ2-7; D tentatively reads TRBD1 or TRBD2 (5 bases each). The CDR3 sequence is 12 residues long. With 10 bases removed from V and 3 bases from J, the gap between germline ends came to 13 bases. Germline values: CDR1 MNHEY, CDR2 SVGAGI. CDR3: CATTEGNYEQYF. Here the CDR3 DNA reads TGTGCCACCACCGAGGGGAACTACGAGCAGTACTTC.

The chain recombines TRBV4-2 with TRBJ2-1, with TRBD2 matching over 12 bases. Germline-derived CDR1 and CDR2 are LGHNA and YNFKEQ. The CDR3 runs to 17 residues. The V segment lost 0 bases and the J segment 7 bases; nucleotides outside the gene matches: 7. The CDR3, as DNA: TGTGCCAGCAGCCAAGATCAGACTAGCGGGGGTTCAAATGAGCAGTTCTTC. Translating it yields CASSQDQTSGGSNEQFF.

The chain carries TRBV24-1 and TRBJ2-4, with TRBD1 as a possible D gene (7 bases). V gave up 4 bases and J gave up 4 bases, with 13 bases separating them. The length of the CDR3 is 15 residues. Per the germline V gene, CDR1 is KGHDR and CDR2 is SFDVKD. The CDR3 nucleotides read TGTGCCACCAGTGAGGGGGGACAGACAAAAAACATTCAGTACTTC. It is translated as CATSEGGQTKNIQYF.

The chain couples TRBV15 to TRBJ2-2; tentatively, D is TRBD1 (6 bases). The CDR3 has 15 amino acids. Germline V lookup: CDR1 LNHNV, CDR2 YYDKDF (reference sequence). Trimming removed 4 bases from V and 4 bases from J, with 13 bases in between. The CDR3 loop is CATSMRGWSTGELFF. The CDR3 DNA sequence: TGTGCCACCAGCATGAGGGGGTGGAGCACCGGGGAGCTGTTTTTT.